Below, 25 T cell receptor beta chains from the same sample are listed, as sequenced in a study of cytomegalovirus exposure and HLA in healthy donors (dated 2017 in TCRdb). The library was prepared using the immunoSEQ multiplex PCR assay. For the multiplex PCR, a mixture combining 60 forward primers for TCR Vbeta segments and 13 reverse primers for TCR Jbeta segments was used. Entries here come from immuneACCESS through TCRdb and include only in-frame sequences with V and J called. Some clones fail to appear in such tables; in the studies checked, an unresolved V gene covers under half of the shortfall, and the cause of the remainder is unknown. Within this sample are 200,000 to 250,000 clones, with more than 60% of them counted one time only. The ten largest make up around 0.2% of the sample. Sequencing used PBMCs. The receptor source for this set is a girl aged 2 to 9 in good health and CMV-seronegative.

V and J are TRBV5-4 and TRBJ1-2; 7 positions agree with TRBD1. Germline CDR1 SGHNT, CDR2 YYREEE (reference sequence). The CDR3 extends over 15 amino acids. Germline trimming cut 3 bases from V and 4 bases from J; bases unmatched to any gene: 9. CDR3 amino acids: CASSSGGQAFYGYTF. The CDR3 DNA sequence: TGTGCCAGCAGCTCGGGCGGACAGGCGTTCTATGGCTACACCTTC.

The rearrangement links TRBV10-1 to TRBJ2-3, with 9 bases that match TRBD2. The CDR3 extends over 19 amino acids. The ends lost 3 bases at V and 6 bases at J; junction bases unmatched: 19. Germline CDR1 reads WNHNN; CDR2 reads SYGVQD (reference sequence). CDR3 DNA: TGCGCCAGCAGTGAAGTGAAGAGTTTAGCGGGAGCCTCCTTGGATACGCAGTATTTT. Translation: CASSEVKSLAGASLDTQYF.

This chain joins TRBV6-5 and TRBJ2-5; weak D call: TRBD1 (6 bases). The CDR3 consists of 12 residues. V lost 8 bases and J lost 11, with 18 bases in between. CDR1 is MNHEY, CDR2 SVGAGI, per germline. DNA for the CDR3: TGTGCCAGCCGTTCTGGGGGCACAGAGCAGTACTTC. Its translation: CASRSGGTEQYF.

This clone has only a few counts. CDR3 loop: CASSLGAGGGYNQPQHF. The CDR3, as DNA: TGTGCCAGCAGCTTAGGGGCAGGGGGCGGTTACAATCAGCCCCAGCATTTT. The chain couples TRBV7-9 to TRBJ1-5, with 8 bases identical to TRBD1. J was trimmed by 3 bases and V by 1 base; bases with no gene match: 8. Germline V gene lookup returns CDR1 SEHNR and CDR2 FQNEAQ (reference sequence). The CDR3 is made up of 17 amino acids.

V and J are TRBV6-6 and TRBJ1-5, with 8 positions matching TRBD1. This CDR3 spans 14 amino acids. Germline assignment: CDR1 MNHNY and CDR2 SVGAGI (reference sequence). Losses at the gene ends were 6 bases for V and 5 bases for J; bases not matched to a gene: 6. The CDR3 loop reads CASRPDRGHQPQHF. The CDR3 DNA follows: TGTGCCAGCAGGCCAGACAGGGGCCATCAGCCCCAGCATTTT.

The V call is TRBV6-5, the J call TRBJ2-2; 7 bases are shared with TRBD2. V dropped 4 bases and J dropped 5; count of bases not matched to a gene: 10. Germline CDR1 is MNHEY and CDR2 is SVGAGI. This CDR3 has 16 amino acids. CDR3 DNA sequence: TGTGCCAGCAGTTCCCCACTAGCGACCGAAACCGGGGAGCTGTTTTTT. It yields the protein CASSSPLATETGELFF.

This chain connects TRBV10-3 to TRBJ2-3; TRBD2 agrees at 9 bases. CDR3 length: 16 amino acids. The germline V gene has CDR1 ENHRY and CDR2 SYGVKD. The trim removed 8 bases at V and 5 bases at J, leaving 14 bases unmatched. CDR3 in amino acids: CAIQMGGRGMEDTQYF. Written as DNA, the CDR3 is TGTGCCATCCAGATGGGCGGGAGGGGGATGGAAGATACGCAGTATTTT.

The chain has TRBV7-2 and TRBJ1-5; maybe TRBD1 (5 bases). CDR3 length equals 13 residues. Germline V gene sequence: CDR1 SGHTA, CDR2 FQGNSA. Trimming shortened V by 1 base and J by 7 bases, and 8 bases separated the two germline ends. In DNA form, the CDR3 reads TGTGCCAGCAGCTTAGTGTCAGGGCAGCCCCAGCATTTT. Translation gives CASSLVSGQPQHF.

V gene TRBV29-1 combines with J gene TRBJ1-1; tentatively, D is TRBD1 (6 bases). Germline V gene lookup returns CDR1 SQVTM and CDR2 ANQGSEA. Trimming left V 6 bases short and J 1 base short, with 12 bases between. The CDR3 is 13 amino acids. CDR3 coding DNA: TGCAGCGTAACCGGACAGCCGAACACTGAAGCTTTCTTT. It codes for CSVTGQPNTEAFF. The full variable domain, rest sourced from reference TRBV29-1 and TRBJ1-1, is SAVISQKPSRDICQRGTSLTIQCQVDSQVTMMFWYRQQPGQSLTLIATANQGSEATYESGFVIDKFPISRPNLTFSTLTVSNMSPEDSSIYLCSVTGQPNTEAFFGQGTRLTVV.

The J gene is TRBJ1-1, the V gene TRBV2; D perhaps matches TRBD1 (5 bases). The CDR3 runs 16 residues. Trimming cost V 2 bases and J 0 bases, with 13 bases left between them. From germline, CDR1 is SNHLY and CDR2 FYNNEI. The CDR3 DNA follows: TGTGCCAGCAGTGAAACCTCCACAGGCATGAACACTGAAGCTTTCTTT. It specifies CASSETSTGMNTEAFF.

The V and J genes are TRBV15 and TRBJ2-7; 8 bases are a match to TRBD1. Germline V gives CDR1 LNHNV, CDR2 YYDKDF (reference sequence). Unmatched junction bases numbered 5, after V lost 1 base and J lost 0 bases. The CDR3 loop spans 16 amino acids. CDR3 loop: CATSRGGQGASYEQYF. DNA for the CDR3: TGTGCCACCAGCAGAGGAGGACAGGGTGCCTCCTACGAGCAGTACTTC.

This clone was seen a single time. The chain has TRBV7-6 and TRBJ1-3; D is unclear. The germline gives CDR1 SGHVS, CDR2 FNYEAQ. V lost 6 bases, J lost 0 bases, and 6 bases lay in between. This CDR3 contains 13 residues. CDR3 nucleotides: TGTGCCAGCAGTTTCGGCTCTGGAAACACCATATATTTT. Residues: CASSFGSGNTIYF.

The chain is built from TRBV11-2 and TRBJ1-1; a possible D gene is TRBD1 (6 bases). In germline, CDR1 is SGHAT, CDR2 FQNNGV. CDR3 length equals 14 residues. V was shortened by 5 bases and J by 1 base, with 11 bases between the two germline ends. The CDR3 nucleotides are TGTGCCAGCAGCCGAGGGGGGGGGAACACTGAAGCTTTCTTT. Translating it yields CASSRGGGNTEAFF.

The V and J genes are TRBV27 and TRBJ1-5, with 11 bases aligning to TRBD1. The germline V gene has CDR1 MNHEY and CDR2 SMNVEV (reference sequence). The CDR3 sequence is 18 residues long. J lost 2 bases, V lost 6 bases, and 12 bases had no gene match. The CDR3 nucleotides read TGTGCCAGCAGCCCCCGGGACAGGGGGGTCCAGGGCAATCAGCCCCAGCATTTT. This encodes CASSPRDRGVQGNQPQHF.

As regards this clone: The same CDR3 arises from other DNA sequences in this sample as well. This sequence joins TRBV18 and TRBJ1-5; possibly TRBD1 for D (5 bases). CDR3 length: 13 residues. Germline CDR1 and CDR2: KGHSH and LQKENI. V was clipped by 6 bases and J by 4 bases, with 10 bases between them. In DNA, the CDR3 is TGTGCCAGCTCCCCAGGGCCTAATCAGCCCCAGCATTTT. The encoded protein is CASSPGPNQPQHF.

This chain uses TRBV21-1 with TRBJ2-1; TRBD1 is the table's D call, not checked against the DNA. TRBV21-1 is recorded as a pseudogene. CDR3 length equals 17 residues. The CDR3 coding sequence is TGTGCCAGCAGCAAAGCGGTCCGGGGACAGAGCTACAATGAGCAGTTCTTC. Translated, it gives CASSKAVRGQSYNEQFF.

This clone was observed a few times. CDR3 region: CAWIIGGNTGELFF. DNA for the CDR3: TGTGCCTGGATCATCGGGGGGAACACCGGGGAGCTGTTTTTT. The chain joins TRBV30 to TRBJ2-2; the D gene is possibly TRBD2 (6 bases). Germline V gene data show CDR1 as GTSNPN and CDR2 as SVGIG (reference sequence). This CDR3 is 14 amino acids long. Trimming removed 4 bases from V and 1 base from J, with 10 bases in between.

The chain employs TRBV5-1 and TRBJ1-3; possibly TRBD1 for D (5 bases). V shed 0 bases and J shed 5 bases, with 9 bases lying between them. Germline V gene data show CDR1 as SGHRS and CDR2 as YFSETQ. This CDR3 spans 14 amino acids. The CDR3 region has the DNA TGCGCCAGCAGCTTGGATGGGACTAGAAACACCATATATTTT. Amino acid sequence: CASSLDGTRNTIYF.

The CDR3 DNA follows: TGCGCCAGCAGCCCGGCCGCAGGGATTAACACTGAAGCTTTCTTT. Translating it yields CASSPAAGINTEAFF. The genes are TRBV5-1 and TRBJ1-1, with TRBD1 as a possible D gene (5 bases). V lost 4 bases and J 2 bases, leaving 15 bases between the germline ends. Germline loops: CDR1 SGHRS, CDR2 YFSETQ. The CDR3 length is 15 residues.

The V gene is TRBV13, the J gene TRBJ2-5, with 7 bases identical to TRBD2. Germline values: CDR1 PRHDT, CDR2 FYEKMQ (reference sequence). The ends lost 2 bases at V and 2 bases at J; junction bases unmatched: 8. The CDR3 is 16 residues long. CDR3 region: CASSLWELREQETQYF. CDR3 in DNA: TGTGCCAGCAGCTTATGGGAGTTGCGGGAGCAAGAGACCCAGTACTTC.

V usage is TRBV6-5 and J usage is TRBJ1-4, with D possibly TRBD1 on 5 matching bases. From germline, CDR1 is MNHEY and CDR2 SVGAGI. This CDR3 is built from 14 residues. V was shortened by 6 bases and J by 3 bases, with 11 bases between the two germline ends. The CDR3: CASSPTDPNEKLFF. The CDR3 nucleotides are TGTGCCAGCAGCCCGACAGACCCTAATGAAAAACTGTTTTTT.

The rearrangement uses TRBV7-3 and TRBJ1-1; TRBD1 is a possible D gene (6 bases). V lost 8 bases and J lost 0, with 10 bases in between. CDR3 length: 13 residues. In germline, CDR1 is SGHTA, CDR2 FQGTGA. The CDR3, as DNA: TGTGCCAGCTCACGGACAGTGAACACTGAAGCTTTCTTT. This codes for CASSRTVNTEAFF. Complete variable domain (other parts from reference TRBV7-3 and TRBJ1-1): GAGVSQTPSNKVTEKGKYVELRCDPISGHTALYWYRQSLGQGPEFLIYFQGTGAADDSGLPNDRFFAVRPEGSVSTLKIQRTERGDSAVYLCASSRTVNTEAFFGQGTRLTVV.

The V and J genes are TRBV2 and TRBJ1-2; possibly TRBD1 for D (6 bases). Germline CDR1 and CDR2: SNHLY and FYNNEI. Trimming stripped 1 base from V and 3 bases from J, with 12 bases between. The length of the CDR3 is 15 residues. The CDR3 loop is CASSEEAGDHYGYTF. CDR3 DNA: TGTGCCAGCAGTGAAGAGGCAGGGGACCACTATGGCTACACCTTC.

Note on this clone: This CDR3 is also generated by other DNA sequences in the sample. The chain joins TRBV6-5 to TRBJ1-2, with TRBD1 matching over 8 bases. Per the germline V gene, CDR1 is MNHEY and CDR2 is SVGAGI. The junction had 2 bases not matched to a gene; V was cut back by 2 bases and J by 9 bases. The CDR3 runs to 12 residues. The CDR3 sequence is CASSYDRGSYTF. Written as DNA, the CDR3 is TGTGCCAGCAGTTACGACAGGGGAAGCTACACCTTC.

This rearrangement joins TRBV6-1 to TRBJ1-1; the D is unclear. Trimming cost V 3 bases and J 3 bases, with 11 bases left between them. This CDR3 has 14 amino acids. The V gene's germline CDR1 is MNHNS and CDR2 SASEGT. The CDR3 DNA sequence: TGTGCCAGCAGTGATCTTACGCGGGACACTGAAGCTTTCTTT. It codes for CASSDLTRDTEAFF.